Listed below are T cell receptor beta chains from one sample, sequenced in a study of blood T cell repertoires in COVID-19. TCRdb keeps only in-frame clones here, not all; method: immunoSEQ multiplex PCR. The table includes some 300,000 clones, about 88% detected once. Input material: peripheral blood. These receptors were obtained from a man between 65 and 79 years old with acute or convalescent COVID-19. The CDR3 runs from the conserved cysteine through the conserved F or W.

V gene	J gene	CDR3 protein
TRBV29-1	TRBJ1-2	CSVEDWQGARF
TRBV3-1/TRBV3-2	TRBJ1-5	CASSHRDNGQPQHF
TRBV18	TRBJ1-6	CASSPVAGIEPPLHF
TRBV19	TRBJ1-5	CASSIHFGGTVLRKPQHF
TRBV28	TRBJ1-4	CASSLGSGAGDEKLFF
TRBV6-5	TRBJ2-7	CASTPSGYEQYF
TRBV30	TRBJ1-5	CAWSVLNQPQHF
TRBV19	TRBJ1-5	CASSTQGANQPQHF
TRBV5-4	TRBJ1-3	CASSLGPVNSGNTIYF
TRBV5-1	TRBJ1-6	CASSYSGIELNSPLHF
TRBV10-3	TRBJ2-3	CASARGDDTQYF
TRBV6-5	TRBJ2-7	CASRRQGASYEQYF
TRBV6-2/TRBV6-3	TRBJ1-5	CASSYPGRGYSNQPQHF
TRBV2	TRBJ2-5	CASSPAGPETQYF
TRBV7-7	TRBJ1-6	CASSLGQGANSPLHF
TRBV19	TRBJ2-7	CASSIEGAMNYEQYF
TRBV30	TRBJ2-5	CAWSVRGMETQYF
TRBV5-4	TRBJ1-3	CASSADSGNTIYF